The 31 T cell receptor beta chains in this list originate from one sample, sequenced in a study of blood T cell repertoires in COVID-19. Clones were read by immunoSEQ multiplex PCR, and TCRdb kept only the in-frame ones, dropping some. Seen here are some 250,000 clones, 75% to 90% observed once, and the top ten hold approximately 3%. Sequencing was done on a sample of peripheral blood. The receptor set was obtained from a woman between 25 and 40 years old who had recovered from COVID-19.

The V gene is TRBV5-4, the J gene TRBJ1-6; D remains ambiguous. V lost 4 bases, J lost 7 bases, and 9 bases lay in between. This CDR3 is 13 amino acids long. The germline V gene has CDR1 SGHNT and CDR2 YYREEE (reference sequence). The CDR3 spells CASSPRGNSPLHF. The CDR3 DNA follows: TGTGCCAGCAGCCCACGCGGGAATTCACCCCTCCACTTT.

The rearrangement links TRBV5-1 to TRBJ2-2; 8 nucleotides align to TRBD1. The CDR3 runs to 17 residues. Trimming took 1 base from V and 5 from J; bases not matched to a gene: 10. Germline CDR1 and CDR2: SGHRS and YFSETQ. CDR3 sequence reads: CASSLMGQVGETGELFF. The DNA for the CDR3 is TGCGCCAGCAGCTTGATGGGACAGGTCGGTGAAACCGGGGAGCTGTTTTTT. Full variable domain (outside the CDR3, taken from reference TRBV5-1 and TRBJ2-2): KAGVTQTPRYLIKTRGQQVTLSCSPISGHRSVSWYQQTPGQGLQFLFEYFSETQRNKGNFPGRFSGRQFSNSRSEMNVSTLELGDSALYLCASSLMGQVGETGELFFGEGSRLTVL.

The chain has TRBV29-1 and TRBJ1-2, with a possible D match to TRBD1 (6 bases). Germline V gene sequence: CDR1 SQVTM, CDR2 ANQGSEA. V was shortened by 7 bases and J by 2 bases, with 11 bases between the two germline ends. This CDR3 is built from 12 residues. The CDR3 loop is CSANTGNYGYTF. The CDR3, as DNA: TGCAGCGCAAACACAGGGAACTATGGCTACACCTTC.

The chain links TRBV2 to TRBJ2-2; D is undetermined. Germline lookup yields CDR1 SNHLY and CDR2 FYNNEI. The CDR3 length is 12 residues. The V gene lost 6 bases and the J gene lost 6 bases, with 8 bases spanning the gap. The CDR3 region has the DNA TGTGCCAGCAGGGGCGATTCCGGGGAGCTGTTTTTT. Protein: CASRGDSGELFF.

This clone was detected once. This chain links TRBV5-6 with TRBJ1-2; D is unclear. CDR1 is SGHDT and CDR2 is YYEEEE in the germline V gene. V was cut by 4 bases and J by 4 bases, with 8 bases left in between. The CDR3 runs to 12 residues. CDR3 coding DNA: TGTGCCAGCAGCCTAGACGGCTATGGCTACACCTTC. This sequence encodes CASSLDGYGYTF.

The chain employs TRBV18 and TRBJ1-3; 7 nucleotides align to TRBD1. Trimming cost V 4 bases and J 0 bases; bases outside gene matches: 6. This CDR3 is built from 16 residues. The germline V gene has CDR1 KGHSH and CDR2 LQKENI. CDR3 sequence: CASSLSGQSSGNTIYF. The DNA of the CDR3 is TGTGCCAGCTCACTGTCGGGACAGAGCTCTGGAAACACCATATATTTT.

The CDR3 spells CASSRSLAGGTGTGELFF. The CDR3 DNA is TGTGCCAGCAGCCGTTCCCTAGCGGGGGGGACGGGCACCGGGGAGCTGTTTTTT. J is TRBJ2-2 and V is TRBV7-2; 12 nucleotides align to TRBD2. This CDR3 contains 18 residues. Germline V gene lookup returns CDR1 SGHTA and CDR2 FQGNSA. V shed 5 bases, J shed 4 bases, and the junction held 11 bases outside the gene matches. Filled out from reference TRBV7-2 and TRBJ2-2, the complete variable domain reads GAGVSQSPSNKVTEKGKDVELRCDPISGHTALYWYRQSLGQGLEFLIYFQGNSAPDKSGLPSDRFSAERTGGSVSTLTIQRTQQEDSAVYLCASSRSLAGGTGTGELFFGEGSRLTVL.

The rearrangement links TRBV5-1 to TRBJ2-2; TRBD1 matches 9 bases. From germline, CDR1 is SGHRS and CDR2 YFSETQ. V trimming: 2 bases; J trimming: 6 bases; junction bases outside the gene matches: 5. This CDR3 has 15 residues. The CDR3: CASSLGTGRPGELFF. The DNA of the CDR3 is TGCGCCAGCAGCTTAGGGACAGGGAGGCCCGGGGAGCTGTTTTTT.

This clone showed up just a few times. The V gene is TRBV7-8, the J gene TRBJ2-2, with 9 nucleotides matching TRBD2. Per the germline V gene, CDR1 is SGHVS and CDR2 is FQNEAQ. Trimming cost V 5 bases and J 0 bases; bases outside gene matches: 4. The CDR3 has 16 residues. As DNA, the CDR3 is TGTGCCAGCAGCAAAAGCGGGGGGACGAACACCGGGGAGCTGTTTTTT. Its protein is CASSKSGGTNTGELFF.

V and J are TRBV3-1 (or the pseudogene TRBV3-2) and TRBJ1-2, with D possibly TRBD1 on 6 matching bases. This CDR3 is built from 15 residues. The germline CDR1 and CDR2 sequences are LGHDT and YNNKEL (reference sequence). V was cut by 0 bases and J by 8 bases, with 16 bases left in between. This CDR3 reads CASSQEGGSPGGYTF. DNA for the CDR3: TGTGCCAGCAGCCAAGAAGGGGGTAGCCCTGGGGGCTACACCTTC.

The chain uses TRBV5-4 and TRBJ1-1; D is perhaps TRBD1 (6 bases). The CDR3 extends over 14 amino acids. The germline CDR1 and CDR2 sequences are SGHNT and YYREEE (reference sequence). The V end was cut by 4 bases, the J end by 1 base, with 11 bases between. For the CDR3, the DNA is TGTGCCAGCAGCGAAGGACAGACGAACACTGAAGCTTTCTTT. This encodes CASSEGQTNTEAFF.

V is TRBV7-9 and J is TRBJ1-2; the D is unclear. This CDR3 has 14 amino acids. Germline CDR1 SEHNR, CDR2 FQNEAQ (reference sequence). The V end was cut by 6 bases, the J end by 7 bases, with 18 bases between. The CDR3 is CASSSTTRPLGYTF. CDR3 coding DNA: TGTGCCAGCAGTTCAACGACGCGGCCGCTTGGCTACACCTTC.

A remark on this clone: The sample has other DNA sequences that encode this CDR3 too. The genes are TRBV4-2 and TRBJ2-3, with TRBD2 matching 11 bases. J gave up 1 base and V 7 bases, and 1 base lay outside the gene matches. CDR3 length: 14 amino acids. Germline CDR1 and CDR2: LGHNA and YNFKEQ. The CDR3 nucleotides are TGTGCCAGCACACTAGCGGGGGGCACAGATACGCAGTATTTT. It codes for CASTLAGGTDTQYF.

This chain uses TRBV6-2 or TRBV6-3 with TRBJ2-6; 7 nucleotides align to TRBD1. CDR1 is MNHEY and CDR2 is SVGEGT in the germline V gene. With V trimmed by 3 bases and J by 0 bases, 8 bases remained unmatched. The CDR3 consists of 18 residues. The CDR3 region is CASSYRGTATSGANVLTF. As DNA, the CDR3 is TGTGCCAGCAGTTATAGAGGGACAGCTACCTCTGGGGCCAACGTCCTGACTTTC.

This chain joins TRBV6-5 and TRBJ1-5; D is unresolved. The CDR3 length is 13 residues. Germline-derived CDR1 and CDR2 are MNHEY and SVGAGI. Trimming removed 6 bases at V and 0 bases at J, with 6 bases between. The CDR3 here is CASSVNSNQPQHF. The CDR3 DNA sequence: TGTGCCAGCAGCGTTAATAGCAATCAGCCCCAGCATTTT.

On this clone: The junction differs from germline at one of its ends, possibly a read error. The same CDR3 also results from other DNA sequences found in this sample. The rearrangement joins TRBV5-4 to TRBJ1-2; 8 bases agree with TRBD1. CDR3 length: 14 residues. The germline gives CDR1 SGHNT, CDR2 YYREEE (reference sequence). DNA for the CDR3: TGTGCCAGCAGTTTGGACAGGGATCTAAGAGGCTACACCTTC. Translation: CASSLDRDLRGYTF.

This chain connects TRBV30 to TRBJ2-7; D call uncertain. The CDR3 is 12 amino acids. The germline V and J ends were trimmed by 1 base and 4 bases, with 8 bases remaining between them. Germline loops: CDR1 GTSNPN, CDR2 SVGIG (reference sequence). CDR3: CAWSGGGYEQYF. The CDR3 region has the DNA TGTGCCTGGAGTGGCGGCGGTTACGAGCAGTACTTC.

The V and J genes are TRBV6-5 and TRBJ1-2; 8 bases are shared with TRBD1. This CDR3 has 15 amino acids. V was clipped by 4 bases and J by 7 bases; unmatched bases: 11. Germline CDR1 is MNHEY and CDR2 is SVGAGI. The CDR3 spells CASSLNRGGTSGYTF. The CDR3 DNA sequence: TGTGCCAGCAGTTTAAACAGGGGGGGTACTAGTGGCTACACCTTC.

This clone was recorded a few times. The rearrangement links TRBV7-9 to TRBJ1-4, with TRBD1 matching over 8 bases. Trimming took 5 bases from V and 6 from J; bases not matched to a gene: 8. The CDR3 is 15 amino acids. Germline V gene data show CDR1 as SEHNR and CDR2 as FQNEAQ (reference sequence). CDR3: CASSPEQGEYEKLFF. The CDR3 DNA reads TGTGCCAGCAGCCCAGAACAGGGGGAATATGAAAAACTGTTTTTT.

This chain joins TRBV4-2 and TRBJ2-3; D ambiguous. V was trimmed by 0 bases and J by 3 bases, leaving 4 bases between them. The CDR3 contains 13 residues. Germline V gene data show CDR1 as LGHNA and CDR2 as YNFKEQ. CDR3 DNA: TGTGCCAGCAGCCAAGATCGGACAGATACGCAGTATTTT. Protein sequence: CASSQDRTDTQYF.

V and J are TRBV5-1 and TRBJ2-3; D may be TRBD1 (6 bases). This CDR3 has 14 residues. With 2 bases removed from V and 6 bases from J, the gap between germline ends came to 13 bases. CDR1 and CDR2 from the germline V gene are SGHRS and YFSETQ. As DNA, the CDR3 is TGCGCCAGCAGCTTCAACCAGGGGCTGGATACGCAGTATTTT. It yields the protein CASSFNQGLDTQYF.

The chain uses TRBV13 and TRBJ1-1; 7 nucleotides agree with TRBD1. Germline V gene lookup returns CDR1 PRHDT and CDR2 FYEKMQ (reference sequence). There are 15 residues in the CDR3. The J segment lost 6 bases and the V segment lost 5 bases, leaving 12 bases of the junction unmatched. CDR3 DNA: TGTGCCAGCAGCCGAGGGGGCTGGGGTCGCGCTGAAGCTTTCTTT. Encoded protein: CASSRGGWGRAEAFF.

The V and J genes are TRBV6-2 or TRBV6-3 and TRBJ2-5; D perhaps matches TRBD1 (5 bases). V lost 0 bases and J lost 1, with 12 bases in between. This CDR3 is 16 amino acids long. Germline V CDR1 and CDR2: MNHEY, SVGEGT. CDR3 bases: TGTGCCAGCAGTTACTCCTGGGGCCAGAGCCAAGAGACCCAGTACTTC. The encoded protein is CASSYSWGQSQETQYF.

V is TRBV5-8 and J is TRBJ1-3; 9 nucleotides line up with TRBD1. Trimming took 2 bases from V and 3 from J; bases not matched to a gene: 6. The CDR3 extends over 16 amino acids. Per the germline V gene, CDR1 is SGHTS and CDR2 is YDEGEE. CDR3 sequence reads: CASSFGQGRIGNTIYF. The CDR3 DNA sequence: TGTGCCAGCAGCTTCGGACAGGGGAGAATTGGAAACACCATATATTTT.

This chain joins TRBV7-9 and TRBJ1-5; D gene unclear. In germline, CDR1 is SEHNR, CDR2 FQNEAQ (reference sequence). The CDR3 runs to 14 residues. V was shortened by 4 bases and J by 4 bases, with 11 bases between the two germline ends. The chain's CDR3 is CASSSVGPNQPQHF. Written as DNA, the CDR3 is TGTGCCAGCAGCTCCGTGGGCCCGAATCAGCCCCAGCATTTT. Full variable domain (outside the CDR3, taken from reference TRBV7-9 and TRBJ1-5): DTGVSQNPRHKITKRGQNVTFRCDPISEHNRLYWYRQTLGQGPEFLTYFQNEAQLEKSRLLSDRFSAERPKGSFSTLEIQRTEQGDSAMYLCASSSVGPNQPQHFGDGTRLSIL.

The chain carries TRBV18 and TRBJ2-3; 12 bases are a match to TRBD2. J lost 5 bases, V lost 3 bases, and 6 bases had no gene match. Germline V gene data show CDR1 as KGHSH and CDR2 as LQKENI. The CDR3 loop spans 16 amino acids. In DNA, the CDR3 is TGTGCCAGCTCACCGCTAGCGGGGGGGCGAATAGATACGCAGTATTTT. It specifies CASSPLAGGRIDTQYF.

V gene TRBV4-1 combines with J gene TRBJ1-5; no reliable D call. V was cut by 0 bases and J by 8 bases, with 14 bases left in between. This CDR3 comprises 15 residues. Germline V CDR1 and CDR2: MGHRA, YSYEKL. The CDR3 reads CASSQDHILEEPQHF. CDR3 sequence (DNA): TGCGCCAGCAGCCAAGATCATATCCTAGAGGAGCCCCAGCATTTT.

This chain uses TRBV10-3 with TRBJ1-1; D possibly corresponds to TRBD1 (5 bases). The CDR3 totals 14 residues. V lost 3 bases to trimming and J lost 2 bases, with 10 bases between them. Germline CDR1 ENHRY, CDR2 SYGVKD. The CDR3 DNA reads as TGTGCCATCAGTGACCTTACAGGAAACACTGAAGCTTTCTTT. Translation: CAISDLTGNTEAFF.

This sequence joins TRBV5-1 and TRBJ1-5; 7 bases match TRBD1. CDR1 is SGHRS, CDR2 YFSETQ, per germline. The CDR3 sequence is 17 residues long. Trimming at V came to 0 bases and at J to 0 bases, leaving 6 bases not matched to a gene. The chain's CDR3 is CASSLGGQRYSNQPQHF. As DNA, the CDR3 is TGCGCCAGCAGCTTGGGGGGACAGCGTTATAGCAATCAGCCCCAGCATTTT.

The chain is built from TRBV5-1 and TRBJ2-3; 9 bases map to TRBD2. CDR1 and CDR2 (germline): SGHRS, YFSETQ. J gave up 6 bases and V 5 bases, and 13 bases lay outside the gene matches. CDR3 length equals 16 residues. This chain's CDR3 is CASRVDSGGSVDTQYF. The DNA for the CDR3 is TGCGCCAGCAGGGTTGATAGCGGGGGCTCCGTCGATACGCAGTATTTT.

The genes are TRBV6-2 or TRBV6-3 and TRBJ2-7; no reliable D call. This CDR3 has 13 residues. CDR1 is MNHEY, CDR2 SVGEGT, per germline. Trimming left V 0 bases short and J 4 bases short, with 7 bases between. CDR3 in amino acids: CASSYSIVYEQYF. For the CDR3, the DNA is TGTGCCAGCAGTTACTCGATAGTGTACGAGCAGTACTTC.